Presented here are 11 T cell receptor beta chains from one specimen sequenced in a study of T cell changes during pregnancy in multiple sclerosis. Assay: immunoSEQ multiplex PCR; the TCRdb copy retains only in-frame clones and omits some. The top ten clones hold about 0.92% of a sample with 45,000 or so clones, 90% to 97% of them seen once. The input for sequencing was peripheral blood, taken in the second trimester of pregnancy. The receptors derive from a female donor with multiple sclerosis, enrolled in a pregnancy study.

The rearrangement joins TRBV19 to TRBJ2-1, with D tentatively TRBD2 (6 bases). In germline, CDR1 is LNHDA, CDR2 SQIVND (reference sequence). Trimming removed 1 base at V and 3 bases at J, with 13 bases between. There are 16 residues in the CDR3. In DNA, the CDR3 is TGTGCCAGTAGTATAGCATTGGGGGAGGTCTACAATGAGCAGTTCTTC. Translating gives CASSIALGEVYNEQFF.

The chain uses TRBV2 and TRBJ1-1, with D tentatively TRBD1 (5 bases). Trimming pared 2 bases from V and 3 bases from J, leaving 10 bases between. Germline values: CDR1 SNHLY, CDR2 FYNNEI. This CDR3 region has 14 residues. The CDR3 sequence: CASSEQGWDTEAFF. The CDR3, as DNA: TGTGCCAGCAGTGAACAGGGCTGGGACACTGAAGCTTTCTTT.

The chain couples TRBV4-3 to TRBJ2-6, with 14 nucleotides matching TRBD2. CDR1 is LGHNA and CDR2 is YSLEER in the germline V gene. The CDR3 is 21 residues long. V gave up 1 base and J gave up 0 bases; unmatched junction bases: 8. The CDR3 is CASSQVPPGTSGGSGANVLTF. CDR3 DNA sequence: TGCGCCAGCAGCCAAGTACCCCCCGGGACTAGCGGGGGCTCTGGGGCCAACGTCCTGACTTTC.

The genes are TRBV14 and TRBJ2-7; the D is unclear. The V gene's germline CDR1 is SGHDN and CDR2 FVKESK. The CDR3 runs to 15 residues. Trimming took off 0 bases at V and 1 base at J, with 10 bases between the two ends. CDR3 in DNA: TGTGCCAGCAGCCAAGAGGTTGGGCTATCCTACGAGCAGTACTTC. It encodes CASSQEVGLSYEQYF.

This chain joins TRBV28 and TRBJ1-1, with TRBD1 matching 7 bases. With 8 bases clipped from V and 0 bases from J, the junction kept 15 bases outside the gene matches. Germline V gene sequence: CDR1 MDHEN, CDR2 SYDVKM. The CDR3 is made up of 17 amino acids. Here the CDR3 reads CASSIRRGDGMNTEAFF. For the CDR3, the DNA is TGTGCCAGCTCCATCCGCAGGGGGGATGGGATGAACACTGAAGCTTTCTTT.

The rearrangement uses TRBV15 and TRBJ2-7, with 10 bases matching TRBD1. This CDR3 is built from 14 residues. CDR1 is LNHNV and CDR2 is YYDKDF in the germline V gene (reference sequence). V shed 4 bases, J shed 6 bases, and the junction held 6 bases outside the gene matches. The chain's CDR3 is CATSMSGTGAEQYF. The CDR3 DNA reads TGTGCCACCAGCATGTCCGGGACAGGGGCCGAGCAGTACTTC.

The V call is TRBV19, the J call TRBJ1-5, with 7 bases matching TRBD1. The CDR3 extends over 15 amino acids. V lost 5 bases and J lost 1; bases outside the gene matches: 5. Germline V gene lookup returns CDR1 LNHDA and CDR2 SQIVND (reference sequence). The CDR3 region is CASSATGLSNQPQHF. CDR3 coding DNA: TGTGCCAGTAGTGCGACAGGGTTGAGCAATCAGCCCCAGCATTTT.

The rearrangement joins TRBV6-6 to TRBJ1-5, with 8 bases fitting TRBD1. Germline CDR1 is MNHNY and CDR2 is SVGAGI (reference sequence). Trimming at V came to 6 bases and at J to 4 bases, leaving 5 bases not matched to a gene. This CDR3 has 14 residues. CDR3 DNA: TGTGCCAGCAGCCCCAGGGGGCGAAATCAGCCCCAGCATTTT. Residues: CASSPRGRNQPQHF.

CDR3 nucleotide sequence: TGTGCCAGCAGCCCACGTCCCCAGACTAGCGGCAGGTACAATGAGCAGTTCTTC. Its translation is CASSPRPQTSGRYNEQFF. The chain carries TRBV27 and TRBJ2-1; 9 bases are a match to TRBD2. The ends lost 6 bases at V and 4 bases at J; junction bases unmatched: 16. The CDR3 runs to 18 residues. The V gene's germline CDR1 is MNHEY and CDR2 SMNVEV (reference sequence).

This chain joins TRBV27 and TRBJ1-1; possible D gene TRBD1, 5 bases. This CDR3 has 15 amino acids. Looked up from germline, CDR1 is MNHEY and CDR2 is SMNVEV (reference sequence). V lost 2 bases and J lost 4, with 14 bases in between. Here the CDR3 DNA reads TGTGCCAGCAGTTTAGGGGGGATTGGGTTCACTGAAGCTTTCTTT. As protein: CASSLGGIGFTEAFF.

The rearrangement joins TRBV18 to TRBJ1-1; TRBD1 aligns across 7 bases. Trimming at V came to 7 bases and at J to 0 bases, leaving 5 bases not matched to a gene. The CDR3 runs to 14 residues. Germline CDR1 reads KGHSH; CDR2 reads LQKENI. This CDR3 reads CASLRTGMNTEAFF. The DNA for the CDR3 is TGTGCCAGCTTACGGACAGGTATGAACACTGAAGCTTTCTTT.